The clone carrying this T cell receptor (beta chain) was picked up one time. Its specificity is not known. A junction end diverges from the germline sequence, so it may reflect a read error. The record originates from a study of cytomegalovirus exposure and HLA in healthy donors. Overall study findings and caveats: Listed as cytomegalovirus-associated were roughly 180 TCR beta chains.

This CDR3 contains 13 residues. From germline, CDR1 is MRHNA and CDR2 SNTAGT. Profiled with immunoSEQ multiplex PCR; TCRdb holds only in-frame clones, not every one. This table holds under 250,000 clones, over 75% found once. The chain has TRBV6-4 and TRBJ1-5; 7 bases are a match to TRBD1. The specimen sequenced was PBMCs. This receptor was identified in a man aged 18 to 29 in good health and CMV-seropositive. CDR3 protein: CASIDRENQPQHF. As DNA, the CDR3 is TGTGCCAGCATTGACAGGGAGAATCAGCCCCAGCATTTT.